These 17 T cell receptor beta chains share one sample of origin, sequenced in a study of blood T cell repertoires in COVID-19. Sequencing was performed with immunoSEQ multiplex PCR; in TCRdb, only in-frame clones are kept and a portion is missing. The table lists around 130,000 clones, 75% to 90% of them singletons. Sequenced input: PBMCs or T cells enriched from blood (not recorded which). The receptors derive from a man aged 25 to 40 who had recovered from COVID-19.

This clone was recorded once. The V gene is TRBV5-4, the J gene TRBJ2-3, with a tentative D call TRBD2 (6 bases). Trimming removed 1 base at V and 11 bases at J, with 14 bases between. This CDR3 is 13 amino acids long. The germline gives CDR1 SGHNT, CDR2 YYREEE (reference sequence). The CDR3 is CASSLTGSGVQYF. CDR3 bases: TGTGCCAGCAGCTTGACCGGGTCGGGGGTGCAGTATTTT.

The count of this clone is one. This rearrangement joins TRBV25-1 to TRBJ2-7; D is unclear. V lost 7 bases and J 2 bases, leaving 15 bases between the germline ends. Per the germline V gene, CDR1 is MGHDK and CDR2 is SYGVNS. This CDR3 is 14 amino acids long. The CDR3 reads CASISVNPAYEQYF. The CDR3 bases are TGTGCCAGCATTTCCGTCAACCCAGCCTACGAGCAGTACTTC.

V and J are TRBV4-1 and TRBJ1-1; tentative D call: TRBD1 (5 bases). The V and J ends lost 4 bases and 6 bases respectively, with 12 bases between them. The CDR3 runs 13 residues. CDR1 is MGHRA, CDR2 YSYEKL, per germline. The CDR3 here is CASSRWRGAEAFF. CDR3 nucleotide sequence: TGCGCCAGCAGCCGCTGGAGGGGAGCTGAAGCTTTCTTT.

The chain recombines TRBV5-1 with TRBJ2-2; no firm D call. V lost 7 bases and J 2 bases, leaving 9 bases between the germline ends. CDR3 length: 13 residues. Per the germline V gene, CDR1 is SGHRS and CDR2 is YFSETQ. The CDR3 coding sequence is TGCGCCAGCTCCCTCGGTAACACCGGGGAGCTGTTTTTT. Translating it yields CASSLGNTGELFF.

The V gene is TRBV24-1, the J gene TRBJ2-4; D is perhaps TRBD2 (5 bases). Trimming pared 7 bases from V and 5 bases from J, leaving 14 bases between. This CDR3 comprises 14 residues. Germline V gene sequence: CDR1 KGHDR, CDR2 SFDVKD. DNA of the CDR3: TGTGCCACCAGCCCCCCGCGGGCACAAAACATTCAGTACTTC. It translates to CATSPPRAQNIQYF.

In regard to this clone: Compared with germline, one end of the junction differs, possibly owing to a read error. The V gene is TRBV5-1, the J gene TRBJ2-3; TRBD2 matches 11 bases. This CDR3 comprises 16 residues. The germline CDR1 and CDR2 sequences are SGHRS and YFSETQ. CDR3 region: CASSSGLAAITYTQYF. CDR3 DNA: TGCGCCAGCAGCTCGGGACTAGCGGCCATCACATATACGCAGTATTTT.

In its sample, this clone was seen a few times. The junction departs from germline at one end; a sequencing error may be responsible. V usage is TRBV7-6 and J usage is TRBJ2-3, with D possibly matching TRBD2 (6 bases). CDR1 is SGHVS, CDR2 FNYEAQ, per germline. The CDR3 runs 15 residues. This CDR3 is CASSLARSSTDTQYF. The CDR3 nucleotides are TGTGCCAGCAGCCTAGCGCGCTCAAGCACAGATACGCAGTATTTT.

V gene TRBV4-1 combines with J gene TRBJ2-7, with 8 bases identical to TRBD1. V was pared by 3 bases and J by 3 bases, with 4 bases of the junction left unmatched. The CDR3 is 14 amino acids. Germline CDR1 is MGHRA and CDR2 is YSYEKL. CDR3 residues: CASSHGGQGYEQYF. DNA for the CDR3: TGCGCCAGCAGCCATGGAGGACAGGGCTACGAGCAGTACTTC.

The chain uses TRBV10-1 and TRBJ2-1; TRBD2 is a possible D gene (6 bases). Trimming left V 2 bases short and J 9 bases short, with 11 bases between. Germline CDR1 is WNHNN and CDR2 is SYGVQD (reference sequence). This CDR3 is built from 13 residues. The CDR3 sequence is CASSEEVRGEQFF. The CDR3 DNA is TGCGCCAGCAGTGAGGAGGTGCGGGGTGAGCAGTTCTTC.

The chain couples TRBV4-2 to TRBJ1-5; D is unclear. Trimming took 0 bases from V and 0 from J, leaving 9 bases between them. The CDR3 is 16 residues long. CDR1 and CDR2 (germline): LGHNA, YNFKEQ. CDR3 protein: CASSQDRQYSNQPQHF. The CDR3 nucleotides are TGTGCCAGCAGCCAAGATAGACAATATAGCAATCAGCCCCAGCATTTT.

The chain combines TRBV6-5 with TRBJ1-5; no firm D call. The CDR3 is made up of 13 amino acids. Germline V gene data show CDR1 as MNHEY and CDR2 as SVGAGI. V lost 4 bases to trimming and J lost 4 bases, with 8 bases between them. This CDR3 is CASSLGQNQPQHF. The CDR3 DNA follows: TGTGCCAGCAGTTTGGGCCAGAATCAGCCCCAGCATTTT.

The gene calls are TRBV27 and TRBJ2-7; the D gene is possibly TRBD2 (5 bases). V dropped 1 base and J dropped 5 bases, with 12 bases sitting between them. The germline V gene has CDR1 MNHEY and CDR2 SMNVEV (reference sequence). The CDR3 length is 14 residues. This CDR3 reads CASSLWGRGNEQYF. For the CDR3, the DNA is TGTGCCAGCAGTTTATGGGGTCGGGGAAACGAGCAGTACTTC.

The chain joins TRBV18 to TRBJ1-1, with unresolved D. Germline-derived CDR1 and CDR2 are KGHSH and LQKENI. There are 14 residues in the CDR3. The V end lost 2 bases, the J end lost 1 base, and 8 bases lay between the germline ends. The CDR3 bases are TGTGCCAGCTCACCAACGAGTGAGAACACTGAAGCTTTCTTT. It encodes CASSPTSENTEAFF.

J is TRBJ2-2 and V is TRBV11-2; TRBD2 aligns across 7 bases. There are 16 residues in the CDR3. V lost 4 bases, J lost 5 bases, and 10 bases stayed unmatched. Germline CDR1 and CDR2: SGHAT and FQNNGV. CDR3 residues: CASSSGRAGNTGELFF. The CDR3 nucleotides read TGTGCCAGCAGCTCAGGACGAGCGGGGAATACCGGGGAGCTGTTTTTT.

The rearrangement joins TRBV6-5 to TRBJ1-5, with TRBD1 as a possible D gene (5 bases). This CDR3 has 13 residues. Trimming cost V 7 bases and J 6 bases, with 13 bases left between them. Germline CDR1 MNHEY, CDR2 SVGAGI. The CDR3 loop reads CASIATASQPQHF. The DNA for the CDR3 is TGTGCCAGCATTGCGACAGCGAGTCAGCCCCAGCATTTT.

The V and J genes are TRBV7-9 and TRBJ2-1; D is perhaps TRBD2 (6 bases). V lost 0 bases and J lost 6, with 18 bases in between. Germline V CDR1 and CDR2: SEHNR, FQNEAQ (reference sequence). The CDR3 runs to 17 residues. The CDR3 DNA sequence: TGTGCCAGCAGCTTAGCGCTTGGCGGGGTTCGGGGCAATGAGCAGTTCTTC. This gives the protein CASSLALGGVRGNEQFF.

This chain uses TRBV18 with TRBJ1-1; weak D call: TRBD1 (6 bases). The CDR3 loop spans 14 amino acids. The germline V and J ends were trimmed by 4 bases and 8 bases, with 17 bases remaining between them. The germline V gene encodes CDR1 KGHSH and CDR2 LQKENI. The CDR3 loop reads CASSRSARDKEAFF. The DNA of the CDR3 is TGTGCCAGCTCACGTTCCGCCCGGGACAAAGAAGCTTTCTTT.